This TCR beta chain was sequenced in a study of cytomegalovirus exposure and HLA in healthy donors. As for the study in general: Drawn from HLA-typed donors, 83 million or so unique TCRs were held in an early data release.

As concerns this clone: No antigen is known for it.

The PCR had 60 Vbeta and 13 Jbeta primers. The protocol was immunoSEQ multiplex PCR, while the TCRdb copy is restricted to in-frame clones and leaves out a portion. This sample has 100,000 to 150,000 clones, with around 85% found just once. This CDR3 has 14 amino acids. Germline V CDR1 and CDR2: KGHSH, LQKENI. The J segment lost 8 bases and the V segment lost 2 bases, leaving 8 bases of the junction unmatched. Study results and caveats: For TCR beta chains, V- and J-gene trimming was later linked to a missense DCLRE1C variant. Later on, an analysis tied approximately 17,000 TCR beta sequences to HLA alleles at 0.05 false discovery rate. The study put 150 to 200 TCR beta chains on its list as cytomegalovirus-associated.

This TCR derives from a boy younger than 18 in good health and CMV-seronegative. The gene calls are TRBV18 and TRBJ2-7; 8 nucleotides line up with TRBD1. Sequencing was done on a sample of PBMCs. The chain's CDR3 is CASSPKTGEEQQYF. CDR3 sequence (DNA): TGTGCCAGCTCACCAAAGACAGGGGAAGAGCAGCAGTACTTC. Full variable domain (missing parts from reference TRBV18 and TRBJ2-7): NAGVMQNPRHLVRRRGQEARLRCSPMKGHSHVYWYRQLPEEGLKFMVYLQKENIIDESGMPKERFSAEFPKEGPSILRIQQVVRGDSAAYFCASSPKTGEEQQYFGPGTRLTVT.